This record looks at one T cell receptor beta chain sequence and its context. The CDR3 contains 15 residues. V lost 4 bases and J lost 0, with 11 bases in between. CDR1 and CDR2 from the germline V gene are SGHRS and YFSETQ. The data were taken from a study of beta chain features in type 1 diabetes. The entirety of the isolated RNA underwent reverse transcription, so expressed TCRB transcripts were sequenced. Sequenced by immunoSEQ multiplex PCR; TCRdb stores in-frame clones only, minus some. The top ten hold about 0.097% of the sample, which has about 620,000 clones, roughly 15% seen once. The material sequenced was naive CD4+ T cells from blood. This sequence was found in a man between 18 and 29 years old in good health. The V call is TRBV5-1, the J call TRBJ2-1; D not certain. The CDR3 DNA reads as TGCGCCAGCAGCCCAGGACCCCTCTCCTACAATGAGCAGTTCTTC. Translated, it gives CASSPGPLSYNEQFF.